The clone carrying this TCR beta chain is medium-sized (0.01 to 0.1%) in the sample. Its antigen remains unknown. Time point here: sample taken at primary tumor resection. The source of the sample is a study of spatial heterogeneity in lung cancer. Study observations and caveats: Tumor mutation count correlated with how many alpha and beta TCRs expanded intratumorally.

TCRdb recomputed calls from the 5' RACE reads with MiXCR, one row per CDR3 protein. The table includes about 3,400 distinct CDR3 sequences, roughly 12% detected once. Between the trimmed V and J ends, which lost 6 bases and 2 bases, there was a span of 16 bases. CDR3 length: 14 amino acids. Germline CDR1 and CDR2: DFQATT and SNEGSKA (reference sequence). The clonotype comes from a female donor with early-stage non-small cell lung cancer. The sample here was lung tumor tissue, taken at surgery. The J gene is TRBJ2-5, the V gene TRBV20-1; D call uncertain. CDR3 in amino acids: CSAPSLGHQETQYF. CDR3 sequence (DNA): TGCAGTGCCCCCTCCTTGGGTCATCAAGAGACCCAGTACTTC.